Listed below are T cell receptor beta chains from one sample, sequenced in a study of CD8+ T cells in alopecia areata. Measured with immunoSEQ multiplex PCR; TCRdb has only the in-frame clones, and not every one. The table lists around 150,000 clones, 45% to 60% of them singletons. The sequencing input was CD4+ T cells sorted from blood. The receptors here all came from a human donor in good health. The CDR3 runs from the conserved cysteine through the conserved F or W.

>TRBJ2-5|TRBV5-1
CASSLGTSGSRRETQYF
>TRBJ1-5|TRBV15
CATSSVQPQHF
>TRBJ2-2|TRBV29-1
CSVGQKNTGELFF
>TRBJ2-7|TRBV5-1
CASSGRTSGEQYF
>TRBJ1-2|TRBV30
CAWSALSYTF
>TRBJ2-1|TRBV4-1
CASSQGGAGVANEQFF
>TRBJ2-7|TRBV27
CASSLWGSYEQYF
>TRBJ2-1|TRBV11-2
CASSPLGQLAGIYNEQFF
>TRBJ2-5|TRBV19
CASRTGETQYF
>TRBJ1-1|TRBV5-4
CASSLGQVNTEAFF
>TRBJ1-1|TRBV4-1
CASSQVGRGVTEAFF
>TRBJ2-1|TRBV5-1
CASRDLRADEQFF
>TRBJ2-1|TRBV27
CASSPHAGTSGRNEQFF
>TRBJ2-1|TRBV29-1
CSVTGAGNNEQFF
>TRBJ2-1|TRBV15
CATSPSPISGSYNEQFF
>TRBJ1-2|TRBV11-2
CASSLGTGSGYTF
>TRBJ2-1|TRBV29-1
CSASGLALNNEQFF
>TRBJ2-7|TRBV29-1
CSANFGTLYEQYF